Presented here are 23 T cell receptor beta chains from one specimen sequenced in a study of cytomegalovirus exposure and HLA in healthy donors. Researchers ran the PCR with 60 Vbeta and 13 Jbeta primers. Libraries were prepared by immunoSEQ multiplex PCR; TCRdb keeps only in-frame clonotypes and omits some of them. Of some 190,000 clones in the sample, about 87% are singletons; the top ten hold approximately 1.7%. The sample taken for sequencing was PBMCs. The receptors originated from a woman between 18 and 29 years old in good health and CMV-seronegative.

The chain is built from TRBV6-1 and TRBJ1-4; no clear D gene. CDR3 size: 13 residues. V gave up 10 bases and J gave up 0 bases, with 9 bases separating them. Germline CDR1 and CDR2: MNHNS and SASEGT. CDR3 region: CATTRTTNEKLFF. CDR3 DNA sequence: TGTGCCACGACGAGGACAACTAATGAAAAACTGTTTTTT.

The chain joins TRBV29-1 to TRBJ1-2; 9 nucleotides match TRBD1. The V gene's germline CDR1 is SQVTM and CDR2 ANQGSEA. V shed 7 bases and J 8 bases; nucleotides not matched to a gene: 5. This CDR3 comprises 11 residues. The CDR3 reads CSGITGGGYTF. CDR3 coding DNA: TGCAGCGGCATAACAGGGGGCGGCTACACCTTC.

The gene calls are TRBV4-1 and TRBJ1-1; D is ambiguous. Germline V gene data show CDR1 as MGHRA and CDR2 as YSYEKL. V was clipped by 5 bases and J by 1 base, with 11 bases between them. CDR3 length: 14 residues. The CDR3 spells CASSFGRENTEAFF. Written as DNA, the CDR3 is TGCGCCAGCAGCTTCGGACGGGAGAACACTGAAGCTTTCTTT.

Notes on this clone: Mismatch with germline at one junction end may stem from a read error. This rearrangement joins TRBV7-7 to TRBJ2-5; a possible D gene is TRBD1 (6 bases). The CDR3 length is 15 residues. Germline CDR1 reads SSHAT; CDR2 reads FNYEAQ (reference sequence). CDR3 coding DNA: TGTGCTAGCAAACCTGCACAGGGCCCCCAAGAGACCCAGTACTTC. Translated, it gives CASKPAQGPQETQYF.

In regard to this clone: This specimen includes other DNA sequences encoding the same CDR3. J is TRBJ1-1 and V is TRBV4-3, with D perhaps TRBD1 (6 bases). Germline V CDR1 and CDR2: LGHNA, YSLEER. The germline V and J ends were trimmed by 0 bases and 8 bases, with 10 bases remaining between them. The CDR3 consists of 13 residues. CDR3 sequence: CASSQDRGTEAFF. Written as DNA, the CDR3 is TGCGCCAGCAGCCAAGACAGGGGCACCGAAGCTTTCTTT.

V is TRBV27 and J is TRBJ2-7; TRBD2 agrees at 8 bases. The CDR3 covers 16 residues. Germline V CDR1 and CDR2: MNHEY, SMNVEV (reference sequence). V shed 5 bases, J shed 3 bases, and the junction held 12 bases outside the gene matches. The chain's CDR3 is CASSLLRLAGIYEQYF. CDR3 nucleotide sequence: TGTGCCAGCAGTCTCCTGAGGCTAGCGGGTATCTACGAGCAGTACTTC.

The chain has TRBV4-1 and TRBJ1-6, with TRBD1 as a possible D gene (6 bases). The CDR3 covers 15 residues. V was shortened by 2 bases and J by 15 bases, with 20 bases between the two germline ends. Germline CDR1 MGHRA, CDR2 YSYEKL. CDR3: CASSQLQGASSRLHF. The DNA of the CDR3 is TGCGCCAGCAGCCAATTACAGGGAGCCTCATCTCGCCTCCACTTT.

The CDR3 nucleotides read TGTGCCAGCAAAACGTTGAGTCAGCCCCAGCATTTT. It translates to CASKTLSQPQHF. The chain recombines TRBV27 with TRBJ1-5; D unresolved. CDR1 is MNHEY, CDR2 SMNVEV, per germline (reference sequence). CDR3 size: 12 residues. Trimming stripped 7 bases from V and 6 bases from J, with 10 bases between.

The chain couples TRBV29-1 to TRBJ2-7; the D gene is possibly TRBD1 (6 bases). The germline V and J ends were trimmed by 1 base and 2 bases, with 6 bases remaining between them. The germline CDR1 and CDR2 sequences are SQVTM and ANQGSEA. This CDR3 has 12 amino acids. This chain's CDR3 is CSVEGQAYEQYF. CDR3 in DNA: TGCAGCGTTGAAGGACAGGCCTACGAGCAGTACTTC.

This chain joins TRBV14 and TRBJ1-6; D possibly corresponds to TRBD1 (6 bases). There are 17 residues in the CDR3. Between the trimmed V and J ends, which lost 1 base and 6 bases, there was a span of 16 bases. The germline gives CDR1 SGHDN, CDR2 FVKESK. CDR3 DNA: TGTGCCAGCAGCCAAGTGTATGGGGGCTTCCGTAATTCACCCCTCCACTTT. Amino acid sequence: CASSQVYGGFRNSPLHF.

The gene calls are TRBV19 and TRBJ2-5; 7 nucleotides match TRBD2. The ends lost 5 bases at V and 5 bases at J; junction bases unmatched: 11. Germline V gene data show CDR1 as LNHDA and CDR2 as SQIVND (reference sequence). CDR3 length: 15 residues. CDR3 sequence reads: CASSFLGGEKETQYF. CDR3 nucleotide sequence: TGTGCCAGTAGTTTTTTGGGGGGGGAAAAGGAGACCCAGTACTTC.

The chain couples TRBV6-1 to TRBJ2-7; D gene ambiguous. The V and J ends lost 8 bases and 2 bases respectively, with 19 bases between them. Germline assignment: CDR1 MNHNS and CDR2 SASEGT. The CDR3 loop spans 15 amino acids. The CDR3 coding sequence is TGTGCCAGCTCCCTCTCCACCGACATAGCCTACGAGCAGTACTTC. Translation: CASSLSTDIAYEQYF.

This clone was seen once. The chain uses TRBV29-1 and TRBJ2-3; 9 nucleotides agree with TRBD2. CDR1 and CDR2 (germline): SQVTM, ANQGSEA. The V and J ends lost 0 bases and 0 bases, in that order; junction bases with no gene match: 4. The CDR3 has 16 residues. The CDR3 reads CSVEDRLAVSTDTQYF. The CDR3 DNA reads as TGCAGCGTTGAAGATCGACTAGCGGTGAGCACAGATACGCAGTATTTT.

The gene calls are TRBV7-2 and TRBJ1-2; D is possibly TRBD1 (5 bases). The CDR3 totals 14 residues. The germline gives CDR1 SGHTA, CDR2 FQGNSA. Trimming stripped 5 bases from V and 7 bases from J, with 17 bases between. Here the CDR3 reads CASSPLGDDFGYTF. As DNA, the CDR3 is TGTGCCAGCAGCCCATTAGGGGATGATTTTGGCTACACCTTC. The entire variable domain, with the rest obtained from reference TRBV7-2 and TRBJ1-2, is as follows: GAGVSQSPSNKVTEKGKDVELRCDPISGHTALYWYRQSLGQGLEFLIYFQGNSAPDKSGLPSDRFSAERTGGSVSTLTIQRTQQEDSAVYLCASSPLGDDFGYTFGSGTRLTVV.

The chain recombines TRBV5-5 with TRBJ2-7; TRBD2 is a possible D gene (5 bases). Germline V CDR1 and CDR2: SGHKS, YYEKEE (reference sequence). This CDR3 is built from 13 residues. V was shortened by 4 bases and J by 0 bases, with 8 bases between the two germline ends. CDR3 coding DNA: TGTGCCAGCAGCGCCGGGGTCTCCTACGAGCAGTACTTC. This gives the protein CASSAGVSYEQYF.

This chain uses TRBV2 with TRBJ2-1; the match to TRBD2 covers 10 bases. Germline V gene data show CDR1 as SNHLY and CDR2 as FYNNEI. V shed 1 base and J 7 bases; nucleotides not matched to a gene: 4. The CDR3 is made up of 15 amino acids. The CDR3 DNA sequence: TGTGCCAGCAGTGAAGGTAGCGGGAGGCTGAATGAGCAGTTCTTC. As protein: CASSEGSGRLNEQFF.

The CDR3 sequence is CASSGHRGYWETQYF. CDR3 coding DNA: TGTGCCAGCAGCGGACACAGGGGGTACTGGGAGACCCAGTACTTC. V gene TRBV5-6 combines with J gene TRBJ2-5, with TRBD1 matching over 8 bases. Trimming removed 4 bases from V and 5 bases from J; junction bases left unmatched: 10. Per germline, CDR1 SGHDT and CDR2 YYEEEE. The CDR3 covers 15 residues.

The V and J genes are TRBV7-9 and TRBJ2-4; 8 bases line up with TRBD1. Unmatched junction bases numbered 18, after V lost 5 bases and J lost 3 bases. Germline assignment: CDR1 SEHNR and CDR2 FQNEAQ (reference sequence). The CDR3 extends over 19 amino acids. CDR3 bases: TGTGCCAGCAGCCAACCTTCAGCCCTGACAGGGGTGGGCAAAAACATTCAGTACTTC. This codes for CASSQPSALTGVGKNIQYF.

V usage is TRBV10-3 and J usage is TRBJ2-2, with 7 nucleotides matching TRBD2. CDR1 ENHRY and CDR2 SYGVKD come from the germline V gene. CDR3 size: 12 residues. V gave up 7 bases and J gave up 4 bases; unmatched junction bases: 0. CDR3 amino acids: CAITGGTGELFF. The CDR3 bases are TGTGCCATCACGGGAGGCACCGGGGAGCTGTTTTTT.

The rearrangement joins TRBV9 to TRBJ2-2, with 10 bases lining up with TRBD2. There are 17 residues in the CDR3. Germline V gene sequence: CDR1 SGDLS, CDR2 YYNGEE. J was trimmed by 2 bases and V by 3 bases; bases with no gene match: 7. The CDR3 spells CASSGSPSGSNTGELFF. The CDR3 DNA sequence: TGTGCCAGCAGCGGATCTCCTAGCGGGAGCAACACCGGGGAGCTGTTTTTT.

J is TRBJ2-2 and V is TRBV7-2; 11 nucleotides align to TRBD2. Losses at the gene ends were 5 bases for V and 4 bases for J; bases not matched to a gene: 6. CDR1 and CDR2 (germline): SGHTA, FQGNSA. The CDR3 is 16 residues long. Written as DNA, the CDR3 is TGTGCCAGCAGCCCGCTAGCGGGGGGCGTCACCGGGGAGCTGTTTTTT. Translating gives CASSPLAGGVTGELFF.

This clone was seen a handful of times. The V call is TRBV7-2, the J call TRBJ1-6, with D tentatively TRBD1 (5 bases). The CDR3 totals 15 residues. Trimming cost V 1 base and J 6 bases, with 10 bases left between them. Germline V lookup: CDR1 SGHTA, CDR2 FQGNSA. The CDR3 nucleotides read TGTGCCAGCAGCTTAGTGGGGCGGACTAATTCACCCCTCCACTTT. This encodes CASSLVGRTNSPLHF.

The chain combines TRBV6-5 with TRBJ1-4; perhaps TRBD1 as D (6 bases). Germline V gene lookup returns CDR1 MNHEY and CDR2 SVGAGI. The CDR3 contains 15 residues. V lost 5 bases and J 1 base, leaving 11 bases between the germline ends. The CDR3 loop is CASSTGRLTNEKLFF. In nucleotides, the CDR3 is TGTGCCAGCAGTACAGGGAGATTAACTAATGAAAAACTGTTTTTT.